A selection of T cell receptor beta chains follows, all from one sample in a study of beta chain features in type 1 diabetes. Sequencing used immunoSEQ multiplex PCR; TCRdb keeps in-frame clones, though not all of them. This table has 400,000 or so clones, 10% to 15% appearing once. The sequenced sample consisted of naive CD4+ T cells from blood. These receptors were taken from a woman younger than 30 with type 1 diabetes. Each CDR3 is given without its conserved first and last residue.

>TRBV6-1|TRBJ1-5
ASSPTGAIDQPQH
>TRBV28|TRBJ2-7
ASSSGTPYEQY
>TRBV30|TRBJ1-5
AWSVHGKGNQPQH
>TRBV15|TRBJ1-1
ATSTQFTLHTEAF
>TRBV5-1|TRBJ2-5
ASSLTTEGTQY
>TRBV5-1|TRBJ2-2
ASSFQGNTGELF
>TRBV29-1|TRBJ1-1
SVGREGTEAF
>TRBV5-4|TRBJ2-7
ASSPPGGAANYEQY
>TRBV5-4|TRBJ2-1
ASSSRIAGGYYNEQF
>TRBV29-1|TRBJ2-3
SVRTSGRIALTDTQY
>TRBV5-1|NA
ASSGRGTYEQY
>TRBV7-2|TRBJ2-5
ASSQDVRVSETQY
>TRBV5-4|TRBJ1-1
ASSSALRGYTEAF
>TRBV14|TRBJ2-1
ASSQVIGSNEQF
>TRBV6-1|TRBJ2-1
ASSEGLARYNEQF
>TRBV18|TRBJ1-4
ASSPIRGVGGEKLF
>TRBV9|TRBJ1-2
ASSASPAAANYGYT
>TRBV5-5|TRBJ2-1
ASRTLGTSNNEQF
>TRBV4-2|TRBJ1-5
ASSQEPHRDQPQH
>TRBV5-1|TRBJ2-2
ASSTGTGLAGELF
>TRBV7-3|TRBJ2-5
ASSLAGVGETQY
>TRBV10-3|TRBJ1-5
AAQPKRANQPQH
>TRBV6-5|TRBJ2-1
ASSYSGGGLNEQF
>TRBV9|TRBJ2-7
ASSVGTGGSYEQY
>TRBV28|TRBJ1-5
ASSPGRGTVKQPQH
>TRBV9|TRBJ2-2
ASSVGLVGGELF
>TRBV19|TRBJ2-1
ASSIGGRSSDEQF
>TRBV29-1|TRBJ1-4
SVGALATNEKLF
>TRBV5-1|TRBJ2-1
ASSGGPGSNEQF
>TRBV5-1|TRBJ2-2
ASSIRDYNPGELF
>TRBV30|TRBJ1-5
AWRAGRLSNQPQH
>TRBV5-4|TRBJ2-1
ASSLASSHNEQF
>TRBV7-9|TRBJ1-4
ASSKAASTGATNEKLF
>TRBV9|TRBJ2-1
ASSVDSYNEQF
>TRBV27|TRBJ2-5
ASTHRTGLSQETQY
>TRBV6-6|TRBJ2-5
ATRVPGETQY
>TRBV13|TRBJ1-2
ASSLEAGGAGGYT
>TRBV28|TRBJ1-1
ASSLGTGNTEAF
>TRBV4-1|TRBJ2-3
ASSQLQGGADTQY
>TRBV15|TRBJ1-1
ATRRDRGEAF
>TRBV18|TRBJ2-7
ASSSLGGGSYYEQY
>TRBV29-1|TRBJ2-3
SVRTKHTDTQY
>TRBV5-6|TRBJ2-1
ASSPVGRGVYNEQF
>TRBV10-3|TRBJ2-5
AISSSGNSGETQY
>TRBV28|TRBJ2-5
ASSSLLGDRDAETQY
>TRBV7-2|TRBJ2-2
ASSLRGQGIGELF
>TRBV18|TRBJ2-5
ASSSLETQY
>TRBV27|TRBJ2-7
ASRLAASTYEQY
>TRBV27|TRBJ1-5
ASSPDLGGQPQH
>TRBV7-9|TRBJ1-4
ASSLGGNEKLF
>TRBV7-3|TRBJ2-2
ASTEQPTGELF